A single sample is the source of the 30 T cell receptor beta chains below, sequenced in a study of cytomegalovirus exposure and HLA in healthy donors. The PCR made use of 60 Vbeta and 13 Jbeta primers. Profiled with immunoSEQ multiplex PCR; TCRdb holds only in-frame clones, not every one. In the table there are about 120,000 clones, approximately 84% of which are singletons. The sequencing sample was made of PBMCs. These receptors came from a man aged 50 or older in good health and CMV-seronegative.

This clone has only a few counts. The rearrangement uses TRBV5-1 and TRBJ2-5; 8 bases line up with TRBD2. There are 15 residues in the CDR3. Germline CDR1 and CDR2: SGHRS and YFSETQ. V gave up 5 bases and J gave up 2 bases; unmatched junction bases: 8. The CDR3 nucleotides read TGCGCCAGCAGAACGGATAGCGGGAAACAAGAGACCCAGTACTTC. Amino acid sequence: CASRTDSGKQETQYF.

The gene calls are TRBV29-1 and TRBJ1-1; 9 bases agree with TRBD1. The CDR3 is 15 residues long. The germline V gene has CDR1 SQVTM and CDR2 ANQGSEA. After removal of 1 base from V and 4 bases from J, the junction contained 7 bases not matched to a gene. The CDR3: CSVEGWDRVGTEAFF. The CDR3 DNA reads TGCAGCGTTGAAGGTTGGGACAGGGTCGGCACTGAAGCTTTCTTT. Complete variable domain (other parts from reference TRBV29-1 and TRBJ1-1): SAVISQKPSRDICQRGTSLTIQCQVDSQVTMMFWYRQQPGQSLTLIATANQGSEATYESGFVIDKFPISRPNLTFSTLTVSNMSPEDSSIYLCSVEGWDRVGTEAFFGQGTRLTVV.

Note on this clone: The sample carries other DNA sequences with the same CDR3. V gene TRBV19 combines with J gene TRBJ1-1; possible D gene TRBD1, 6 bases. V lost 4 bases, J lost 0 bases, and 9 bases lay in between. This CDR3 region has 14 residues. Germline-derived CDR1 and CDR2 are LNHDA and SQIVND (reference sequence). CDR3 sequence reads: CASSTDSLNTEAFF. CDR3 sequence (DNA): TGTGCCAGTAGTACGGACAGCCTGAACACTGAAGCTTTCTTT. The entire variable domain, with the rest obtained from reference TRBV19 and TRBJ1-1, is as follows: DGGITQSPKYLFRKEGQNVTLSCEQNLNHDAMYWYRQDPGQGLRLIYYSQIVNDFQKGDIAEGYSVSREKKESFPLTVTSAQKNPTAFYLCASSTDSLNTEAFFGQGTRLTVV.

The CDR3 sequence is CASSVEGVLAGEQFF. CDR3 coding DNA: TGTGCCAGCAGCGTAGAGGGGGTGTTAGCAGGTGAGCAGTTCTTC. This chain joins TRBV9 and TRBJ2-1, with D possibly TRBD1 on 6 matching bases. V lost 0 bases and J 9 bases, leaving 16 bases between the germline ends. The V gene's germline CDR1 is SGDLS and CDR2 YYNGEE. This CDR3 has 15 amino acids.

The chain is built from TRBV10-3 and TRBJ2-1, with TRBD2 matching over 9 bases. J gave up 8 bases and V 5 bases, and 7 bases lay outside the gene matches. Germline V CDR1 and CDR2: ENHRY, SYGVKD. This CDR3 contains 14 residues. The CDR3 DNA sequence: TGTGCCATCAGTCCGGCGGGGGGGCTTGATGAGCAGTTCTTC. Protein product: CAISPAGGLDEQFF.

A single count supports this clone. CDR3 bases: TGTGCCAGTAGTACGACCGGACTCCAGAACACTGAAGCTTTCTTT. Protein product: CASSTTGLQNTEAFF. The chain combines TRBV19 with TRBJ1-1; no definite D call. Trimming cost V 4 bases and J 1 base, with 13 bases left between them. The germline gives CDR1 LNHDA, CDR2 SQIVND (reference sequence). The CDR3 loop spans 15 amino acids.

Concerning this clone: Other DNA sequences within the sample encode an identical CDR3. J is TRBJ2-7 and V is TRBV30; D is possibly TRBD1 (5 bases). Germline V gene sequence: CDR1 GTSNPN, CDR2 SVGIG (reference sequence). V was pared by 7 bases and J by 2 bases, with 18 bases between. This CDR3 is 14 amino acids long. CDR3 in amino acids: CAYKTRDRTYEQYF. In DNA form, the CDR3 reads TGTGCCTACAAAACCCGCGACAGAACCTACGAGCAGTACTTC. Combining the CDR3 with reference TRBV30 and TRBJ2-7 gives the whole variable domain SQTIHQWPATLVQPVGSPLSLECTVEGTSNPNLYWYRQAAGRGLQLLFYSVGIGQISSEVPQNLSASRPQDRQFILSSKKLLLSDSGFYLCAYKTRDRTYEQYFGPGTRLTVT.

The V call is TRBV27, the J call TRBJ1-3, with 11 bases that match TRBD1. The trim removed 4 bases at V and 0 bases at J, leaving 8 bases unmatched. Germline CDR1 is MNHEY and CDR2 is SMNVEV (reference sequence). This CDR3 has 18 residues. The CDR3 bases are TGTGCCAGCAGTTCGAGTCCCGGGACAGGGGGCTCTGGAAACACCATATATTTT. Translating gives CASSSSPGTGGSGNTIYF.

The V and J genes are TRBV6-1 and TRBJ1-1; 7 bases agree with TRBD1. CDR1 MNHNS and CDR2 SASEGT come from the germline V gene. The CDR3 is 13 residues long. The ends lost 4 bases at V and 5 bases at J; junction bases unmatched: 4. This CDR3 reads CASSVAGGTEAFF. CDR3 DNA sequence: TGTGCCAGCAGTGTGGCAGGGGGGACTGAAGCTTTCTTT.

The rearrangement links TRBV7-3 to TRBJ1-4; a weak D match, TRBD1 (5 bases). The CDR3 runs to 13 residues. V lost 6 bases, J lost 5 bases, and 10 bases lay in between. In germline, CDR1 is SGHTA, CDR2 FQGTGA. In nucleotides, the CDR3 is TGTGCCAGCAGTGCAGGGCCGAATGAAAAACTGTTTTTT. It codes for CASSAGPNEKLFF.

The chain carries TRBV11-2 and TRBJ2-3; 7 nucleotides agree with TRBD1. This CDR3 region has 16 residues. The germline V gene encodes CDR1 SGHAT and CDR2 FQNNGV. The V segment lost 5 bases and the J segment 1 base; nucleotides outside the gene matches: 9. The CDR3: CASSTLTGVRTDTQYF. CDR3 in DNA: TGTGCCAGCAGCACCCTTACAGGGGTACGCACAGATACGCAGTATTTT.

The chain uses TRBV7-2 and TRBJ2-3; the match to TRBD1 covers 7 bases. The V segment lost 4 bases and the J segment 1 base; nucleotides outside the gene matches: 11. The length of the CDR3 is 17 residues. Germline lookup yields CDR1 SGHTA and CDR2 FQGNSA. CDR3 protein: CASSSRQGTLGTDTQYF. CDR3 coding DNA: TGTGCCAGCAGCTCACGACAGGGCACCCTAGGCACAGATACGCAGTATTTT.

This clone has just a few counts. The chain joins TRBV15 to TRBJ2-3; possibly TRBD1 for D (5 bases). This CDR3 has 13 residues. Germline V CDR1 and CDR2: LNHNV, YYDKDF (reference sequence). Trimming removed 5 bases from V and 7 bases from J, with 13 bases in between. The DNA for the CDR3 is TGTGCCACCAGCGGCGTAGGGGCTAATACGCAGTATTTT. It encodes CATSGVGANTQYF.

This clone appeared a single time. This chain joins TRBV5-6 and TRBJ2-5; tentative D call: TRBD2 (5 bases). Germline CDR1 reads SGHDT; CDR2 reads YYEEEE. Trimming stripped 1 base from V and 5 bases from J, with 15 bases between. The length of the CDR3 is 15 residues. The CDR3 region has the DNA TGTGCCAGCAGCTTGAGTCCAGCGGCCCGTGAGACCCAGTACTTC. Translation: CASSLSPAARETQYF.

The genes are TRBV28 and TRBJ1-2; D is possibly TRBD1 (6 bases). The CDR3 runs to 13 residues. Germline loops: CDR1 MDHEN, CDR2 SYDVKM. With 5 bases removed from V and 7 bases from J, the gap between germline ends came to 14 bases. This CDR3 is CASSGAGVSGYTF. DNA of the CDR3: TGTGCCAGCAGTGGTGCAGGGGTTAGTGGCTACACCTTC.

The chain couples TRBV19 to TRBJ2-5; TRBD2 agrees at 7 bases. The J call may be wrong; the DNA end is better matched by TRBJ2-7. The CDR3 extends over 11 amino acids. Looked up from germline, CDR1 is LNHDA and CDR2 is SQIVND (reference sequence). In nucleotides, the CDR3 is TGTGCCAGTAGTACGGGGGGCGAGCAGTACTTC. Translating gives CASSTGGEQYF.

On this clone: Additional DNA sequences in this sample encode the identical CDR3. This CDR3 is CASSRTGTYEQYF. The CDR3, as DNA: TGTGCCAGCAGCAGGACAGGAACCTACGAGCAGTACTTC. The gene calls are TRBV6-5 and TRBJ2-7, with 7 bases that match TRBD1. The length of the CDR3 is 13 residues. V lost 6 bases, J lost 2 bases, and 4 bases stayed unmatched. Germline values: CDR1 MNHEY, CDR2 SVGAGI.

This chain links TRBV28 with TRBJ2-5, with 8 bases matching TRBD2. J was trimmed by 6 bases and V by 1 base; bases with no gene match: 10. From germline, CDR1 is MDHEN and CDR2 SYDVKM. The CDR3 has 16 residues. CDR3 bases: TGTGCCAGCAGTTTATCTGGGGTAGCGGGACTAAAGACCCAGTACTTC. Protein sequence: CASSLSGVAGLKTQYF.

This clone was seen only a few times. The rearrangement uses TRBV7-2 and TRBJ2-3, with D unclear. V was cut by 0 bases and J by 6 bases, with 13 bases left in between. Germline assignment: CDR1 SGHTA and CDR2 FQGNSA. The length of the CDR3 is 15 residues. In DNA, the CDR3 is TGTGCCAGCAGCTTAGCCCCCCAGGTCGCCGATACGCAGTATTTT. It codes for CASSLAPQVADTQYF.

The chain links TRBV9 to TRBJ2-1, with 11 bases fitting TRBD2. The V segment lost 3 bases and the J segment 4 bases; nucleotides outside the gene matches: 9. CDR3 length: 17 residues. Per the germline V gene, CDR1 is SGDLS and CDR2 is YYNGEE. CDR3 protein: CASSAEHGTSGYNEQFF. In DNA form, the CDR3 reads TGTGCCAGCAGCGCCGAACACGGGACTAGCGGATACAATGAGCAGTTCTTC.

The chain links TRBV15 to TRBJ1-1; D is unresolved. This CDR3 contains 12 residues. Germline values: CDR1 LNHNV, CDR2 YYDKDF (reference sequence). Trimming removed 5 bases from V and 4 bases from J, with 8 bases in between. CDR3 sequence: CATSRPGTEAFF. The DNA for the CDR3 is TGTGCCACCAGCCGACCGGGCACTGAAGCTTTCTTT.

The CDR3 region is CASSSPTGFGNQPQHF. The CDR3 nucleotides read TGTGCCAGCAGTTCCCCGACAGGGTTCGGCAATCAGCCCCAGCATTTT. The chain uses TRBV6-6 and TRBJ1-5, with TRBD1 matching 7 bases. The CDR3 loop spans 16 amino acids. Germline trimming cut 4 bases from V and 2 bases from J; bases unmatched to any gene: 8. Germline V gene sequence: CDR1 MNHNY, CDR2 SVGAGI (reference sequence).

This sequence joins TRBV6-6 and TRBJ2-3; 11 nucleotides line up with TRBD2. The CDR3 has 15 amino acids. The ends lost 6 bases at V and 4 bases at J; junction bases unmatched: 6. Germline CDR1 is MNHNY and CDR2 is SVGAGI (reference sequence). The CDR3 reads CASSKGLAGADTQYF. The CDR3 DNA is TGTGCCAGCAGCAAAGGACTAGCGGGCGCAGATACGCAGTATTTT.

The chain is built from TRBV5-4 and TRBJ2-3; 11 bases map to TRBD2. This CDR3 has 14 residues. Germline V lookup: CDR1 SGHNT, CDR2 YYREEE (reference sequence). The V segment lost 5 bases and the J segment 4 bases; nucleotides outside the gene matches: 3. The CDR3, as DNA: TGTGCCAGCAGAAGGGGACTAGCGGCAGATACGCAGTATTTT. Amino acids: CASRRGLAADTQYF. The full variable domain, rest sourced from reference TRBV5-4 and TRBJ2-3, is ETGVTQSPTHLIKTRGQQVTLRCSSQSGHNTVSWYQQALGQGPQFIFQYYREEENGRGNFPPRFSGLQFPNYSSELNVNALELDDSALYLCASRRGLAADTQYFGPGTRLTVL.

The rearrangement joins TRBV9 to TRBJ1-4; 8 bases match TRBD1. CDR3 length: 15 amino acids. Trimming cost V 4 bases and J 8 bases; bases outside gene matches: 10. Germline V gives CDR1 SGDLS, CDR2 YYNGEE. CDR3 sequence reads: CASSQGAGIGEKLFF. The CDR3 nucleotides read TGTGCCAGCAGCCAGGGGGCGGGGATTGGCGAAAAACTGTTTTTT.

This sequence joins TRBV28 and TRBJ1-1; D may be TRBD1 (6 bases). Germline values: CDR1 MDHEN, CDR2 SYDVKM. Trimming cost V 6 bases and J 1 base, with 12 bases left between them. This CDR3 spans 14 amino acids. CDR3 nucleotides: TGTGCCAGCAGCGAAGGGGGTTCGAACACTGAAGCTTTCTTT. Translated, it gives CASSEGGSNTEAFF.

CDR3 residues: CSVGQGGTEAFF. CDR3 in DNA: TGCAGCGTGGGACAGGGGGGGACTGAAGCTTTCTTT. This chain uses TRBV29-1 with TRBJ1-1; 11 nucleotides agree with TRBD1. Trimming took 6 bases from V and 5 from J; bases not matched to a gene: 2. The length of the CDR3 is 12 residues. Per the germline V gene, CDR1 is SQVTM and CDR2 is ANQGSEA.

The rearrangement uses TRBV7-2 and TRBJ1-3; 9 positions agree with TRBD1. With V trimmed by 5 bases and J by 4 bases, 6 bases remained unmatched. The CDR3 sequence is 15 residues long. Per the germline V gene, CDR1 is SGHTA and CDR2 is FQGNSA. The CDR3 here is CASSLTGGAGNTIYF. The CDR3 DNA follows: TGTGCCAGCAGCCTAACAGGGGGCGCGGGAAACACCATATATTTT.

This clone came up once. This chain uses TRBV7-9 with TRBJ2-5, with D possibly matching TRBD1 (5 bases). From germline, CDR1 is SEHNR and CDR2 FQNEAQ (reference sequence). The CDR3 covers 14 residues. The V end lost 5 bases, the J end lost 2 bases, and 12 bases lay between the germline ends. CDR3 loop: CASSQGRTQETQYF. CDR3 in DNA: TGTGCCAGCAGCCAAGGACGGACACAAGAGACCCAGTACTTC.

The chain joins TRBV5-8 to TRBJ2-7; no clear D. The germline gives CDR1 SGHTS, CDR2 YDEGEE. V was pared by 4 bases and J by 2 bases, with 4 bases between. This CDR3 is built from 11 residues. In DNA, the CDR3 is TGTGCCAGCAGCCCGGCCTACGAGCAGTACTTC. Protein product: CASSPAYEQYF.